Each of the 30 T cell receptor beta chains below was sequenced from the same sample in a study of CD8+ T cells in alopecia areata. The study team obtained lesional scalp punch biopsies and peripheral blood from alopecia areata patients. Extracted from the samples, RNA was reverse transcribed into cDNA to serve as the sequencing template. Clones were read by immunoSEQ multiplex PCR, and TCRdb kept only the in-frame ones, dropping some. The table includes fewer than 8,000 clones, 55% detected once. Specimen: skin, collected at week 0. Source of these receptors: a human donor with alopecia areata.

By its share, this clone is medium-sized. The rearrangement uses TRBV4-2 and TRBJ2-5; TRBD1 matches 7 bases. Unmatched junction bases numbered 2, after V lost 1 base and J lost 3 bases. The CDR3 has 14 residues. Germline assignment: CDR1 LGHNA and CDR2 YNFKEQ. The CDR3 DNA reads TGTGCCAGCAGCCAAGGGGACAGTGAAGAGACCCAGTACTTC. Its protein is CASSQGDSEETQYF.

J is TRBJ1-1 and V is TRBV29-1; D is perhaps TRBD1 (5 bases). V lost 5 bases, J lost 6 bases, and 10 bases lay in between. Germline CDR1 SQVTM, CDR2 ANQGSEA. The CDR3 is 11 amino acids. CDR3 residues: CSVLQGPEAFF. The CDR3 DNA follows: TGCAGCGTTTTGCAGGGCCCTGAAGCTTTCTTT.

The rearrangement links TRBV5-8 to TRBJ1-5; TRBD1 agrees at 8 bases. V was clipped by 3 bases and J by 5 bases; unmatched bases: 7. This CDR3 spans 15 amino acids. Germline V CDR1 and CDR2: SGHTS, YDEGEE. DNA of the CDR3: TGTGCCAGCAGCTCAGGGACAGGATTCGATCAGCCCCAGCATTTT. Encoded protein: CASSSGTGFDQPQHF. Full variable domain (remainder filled in from reference TRBV5-8 and TRBJ1-5): EAGVTQSPTHLIKTRGQQATLRCSPISGHTSVYWYQQALGLGLQFLLWYDEGEERNRGNFPPRFSGRQFPNYSSELNVNALELEDSALYLCASSSGTGFDQPQHFGDGTRLSIL.

This clone appeared a few times. This sequence joins TRBV6-1 and TRBJ2-5; 9 bases map to TRBD1. This CDR3 region has 15 residues. Germline trimming cut 4 bases from V and 4 bases from J; bases unmatched to any gene: 7. Germline values: CDR1 MNHNS, CDR2 SASEGT. The CDR3 reads CASSVDRGSLETQYF. The CDR3 DNA sequence: TGTGCCAGCAGTGTCGACAGGGGGTCCCTAGAGACCCAGTACTTC.

The chain links TRBV27 to TRBJ2-7; maybe TRBD1 (5 bases). Germline V lookup: CDR1 MNHEY, CDR2 SMNVEV (reference sequence). This CDR3 is built from 17 residues. Trimming removed 6 bases from V and 3 bases from J, with 24 bases in between. CDR3 DNA sequence: TGTGCCAGCAGCCCTCAGGGTATAACCCCAAAATTCTACGAGCAGTACTTC. Translating it yields CASSPQGITPKFYEQYF.

The V and J genes are TRBV5-4 and TRBJ2-3, with TRBD1 matching 9 bases. Germline V gene data show CDR1 as SGHNT and CDR2 as YYREEE (reference sequence). V lost 5 bases, J lost 4 bases, and 20 bases stayed unmatched. This CDR3 spans 19 amino acids. CDR3 in DNA: TGTGCCAGCAGGGGGACAGGGACCCTCGACGGCCTCCGGCCAGATACGCAGTATTTT. Residues: CASRGTGTLDGLRPDTQYF.

There are a few counts of this clone. This chain connects TRBV11-2 to TRBJ2-5; TRBD2 matches 7 bases. With V trimmed by 4 bases and J by 3 bases, 5 bases remained unmatched. This CDR3 comprises 14 residues. Germline loops: CDR1 SGHAT, CDR2 FQNNGV. The CDR3 nucleotides are TGTGCCAGCAGCTCCGTAAGCGGGAAAGAGACCCAGTACTTC. Translation gives CASSSVSGKETQYF.

The rearrangement links TRBV11-3 to TRBJ2-7; D not certain. The CDR3 is 15 residues long. Germline CDR1 SGHNT, CDR2 YENEEA. Trimming left V 1 base short and J 0 bases short, with 10 bases between. CDR3 protein: CASSLVRLSSYEQYF. In DNA, the CDR3 is TGTGCCAGCAGCTTAGTAAGGCTGAGCTCCTACGAGCAGTACTTC.

The chain is built from TRBV4-1 and TRBJ1-1; weak D call: TRBD1 (5 bases). Germline V gene lookup returns CDR1 MGHRA and CDR2 YSYEKL. The CDR3 is made up of 14 amino acids. V shed 4 bases and J shed 3 bases, with 12 bases lying between them. CDR3 protein: CASSRYLQDTEAFF. CDR3 coding DNA: TGCGCCAGCAGCCGCTATTTACAGGACACTGAAGCTTTCTTT.

The chain joins TRBV19 to TRBJ2-4; D not resolved. The germline V gene has CDR1 LNHDA and CDR2 SQIVND (reference sequence). V shed 9 bases and J shed 8 bases, with 11 bases lying between them. CDR3 length equals 11 residues. The CDR3 DNA follows: TGTGCCAGGGGATCCGATTACATTCAGTACTTC. It is translated as CARGSDYIQYF.

This clone was found a few times. This rearrangement joins TRBV5-6 to TRBJ2-1, with D tentatively TRBD1 or TRBD2 (5 bases each). V lost 2 bases to trimming and J lost 6 bases, with 12 bases between them. The CDR3 has 14 amino acids. The germline gives CDR1 SGHDT, CDR2 YYEEEE. DNA for the CDR3: TGTGCCAGCAGCTTTAACTCGGGGCCCAATGAGCAGTTCTTC. It codes for CASSFNSGPNEQFF.

The rearrangement links TRBV19 to TRBJ1-1; D not certain. Germline V gives CDR1 LNHDA, CDR2 SQIVND (reference sequence). The V end was cut by 7 bases, the J end by 4 bases, with 13 bases between. The CDR3 extends over 13 amino acids. For the CDR3, the DNA is TGTGCCAGTAACCAGATGGGGAGCACTGAAGCTTTCTTT. It codes for CASNQMGSTEAFF.

This clone was observed a few times. The chain couples TRBV27 to TRBJ2-2; the D is unclear. V gave up 2 bases and J gave up 4 bases, with 8 bases separating them. This CDR3 has 14 residues. From germline, CDR1 is MNHEY and CDR2 SMNVEV (reference sequence). This CDR3 reads CASSLVGRTGELFF. The CDR3 nucleotides read TGTGCCAGCAGTTTAGTTGGGCGCACCGGGGAGCTGTTTTTT.

V and J are TRBV6-1 and TRBJ2-1; 7 nucleotides line up with TRBD2. Germline CDR1 is MNHNS and CDR2 is SASEGT. The CDR3 loop spans 14 amino acids. The J segment lost 7 bases and the V segment lost 5 bases, leaving 8 bases of the junction unmatched. CDR3 amino acids: CASSSAGADNEQFF. Here the CDR3 DNA reads TGTGCCAGCAGTTCGGCGGGAGCAGATAATGAGCAGTTCTTC.

Concerning this clone: The same CDR3 can be traced to other DNA sequences in this sample. The CDR3 DNA is TGTGCCAGCAGCGTAGGGGGTGGGAGGAGGAATGAGCAGTTCTTC. Amino acids: CASSVGGGRRNEQFF. This chain joins TRBV9 and TRBJ2-1; D possibly corresponds to TRBD2 (6 bases). The CDR3 has 15 residues. Germline CDR1 is SGDLS and CDR2 is YYNGEE. The V gene lost 0 bases and the J gene lost 7 bases, with 14 bases spanning the gap.

This clone was picked up a small number of times. The chain couples TRBV11-2 to TRBJ2-3; 8 nucleotides agree with TRBD2. This CDR3 comprises 16 residues. V gave up 4 bases and J gave up 1 base; unmatched junction bases: 7. From germline, CDR1 is SGHAT and CDR2 FQNNGV. The chain's CDR3 is CASSSRLASGTDTQYF. The CDR3 coding sequence is TGTGCCAGCAGCTCGAGACTAGCGAGTGGCACAGATACGCAGTATTTT.

Notes on this clone: This CDR3 is also generated by other DNA sequences in the sample. The chain employs TRBV11-3 and TRBJ1-1; D gene unclear. The CDR3 totals 11 residues. CDR1 is SGHNT, CDR2 YENEEA, per germline. V lost 3 bases and J 6 bases, leaving 5 bases between the germline ends. CDR3 loop: CASSLGSEAFF. As DNA, the CDR3 is TGTGCCAGCAGCTTGGGTTCTGAAGCTTTCTTT.

This clone was seen a handful of times. Other DNA variants within this sample encode the same CDR3. The CDR3 DNA reads TGCAGCGTAGAAACAGGGGGTGAGACCCAGTACTTC. Its protein is CSVETGGETQYF. The V call is TRBV29-1, the J call TRBJ2-5; 8 bases are a match to TRBD1. The CDR3 is 12 amino acids. Germline CDR1 and CDR2: SQVTM and ANQGSEA. V lost 6 bases and J lost 5; bases outside the gene matches: 5.

A single count supports this clone. The chain couples TRBV4-1 to TRBJ2-3; weak D call: TRBD1 (5 bases). Germline V gene sequence: CDR1 MGHRA, CDR2 YSYEKL. The CDR3 contains 15 residues. Between the trimmed V and J ends, which lost 4 bases and 1 base, there was a span of 12 bases. The CDR3 spells CASSPRTQGTDTQYF. The CDR3 coding sequence is TGCGCCAGCAGCCCCCGTACACAGGGCACAGATACGCAGTATTTT.

The chain links TRBV28 to TRBJ1-4, with D tentatively TRBD1 (5 bases). This CDR3 contains 14 residues. Germline V lookup: CDR1 MDHEN, CDR2 SYDVKM. With 1 base removed from V and 7 bases from J, the gap between germline ends came to 10 bases. CDR3 nucleotide sequence: TGTGCCAGCAGTTTATACGAGGGGTTTGAAAAACTGTTTTTT. Its protein product is CASSLYEGFEKLFF.

This chain links TRBV4-1 with TRBJ2-7, with TRBD1 matching 7 bases. V shed 0 bases, J shed 2 bases, and the junction held 4 bases outside the gene matches. This CDR3 is built from 15 residues. Germline V gene sequence: CDR1 MGHRA, CDR2 YSYEKL. In nucleotides, the CDR3 is TGCGCCAGCAGCCAAGAGTACAGGGGAACCTACGAGCAGTACTTC. Its protein is CASSQEYRGTYEQYF.

In regard to this clone: Additional DNA sequences in this sample encode the identical CDR3. The V call is TRBV7-9, the J call TRBJ2-4; D call uncertain. This CDR3 is 13 amino acids long. CDR1 and CDR2 (germline): SEHNR, FQNEAQ (reference sequence). The V end was cut by 0 bases, the J end by 10 bases, with 10 bases between. CDR3 sequence reads: CASSLAQPRIQYF. The CDR3 DNA sequence: TGTGCCAGCAGCTTAGCCCAGCCTAGGATTCAGTACTTC.

This clone was detected a few times. The rearrangement joins TRBV7-3 to TRBJ2-1; the match to TRBD2 covers 9 bases. The CDR3 has 17 amino acids. Trimming cost V 5 bases and J 0 bases; bases outside gene matches: 8. CDR1 SGHTA and CDR2 FQGTGA come from the germline V gene. Here the CDR3 reads CASSPGTSRGSYNEQFF. CDR3 coding DNA: TGTGCCAGCAGCCCGGGGACTAGCAGAGGCTCCTACAATGAGCAGTTCTTC.

Only a few counts were recorded for this clone. This rearrangement joins TRBV2 to TRBJ2-1; no clear D gene. This CDR3 contains 14 residues. Germline-derived CDR1 and CDR2 are SNHLY and FYNNEI. V was shortened by 4 bases and J by 5 bases, with 12 bases between the two germline ends. The CDR3 DNA sequence: TGTGCCAGCAGTGCGCTTGAGGAGAACAATGAGCAGTTCTTC. It specifies CASSALEENNEQFF.

This clone appeared a few times. The rearrangement uses TRBV30 and TRBJ2-2, with TRBD1 as a possible D gene (5 bases). The germline V and J ends were trimmed by 5 bases and 0 bases, with 13 bases remaining between them. Germline-derived CDR1 and CDR2 are GTSNPN and SVGIG (reference sequence). The CDR3 contains 15 residues. CDR3 amino acids: CAWAIDSTNTGELFF. The CDR3 DNA sequence: TGTGCCTGGGCCATCGACAGCACGAACACCGGGGAGCTGTTTTTT.

The V gene is TRBV11-2, the J gene TRBJ2-3; no definite D call. Between the trimmed V and J ends, which lost 6 bases and 7 bases, there was a span of 14 bases. Germline V CDR1 and CDR2: SGHAT, FQNNGV. This CDR3 region has 13 residues. CDR3 protein: CASSSPLGNTQYF. In DNA form, the CDR3 reads TGTGCCAGCAGTTCACCACTTGGAAATACGCAGTATTTT. Looking up the rest from reference TRBV11-2 and TRBJ2-3 gives the full variable domain: EAGVAQSPRYKIIEKRQSVAFWCNPISGHATLYWYQQILGQGPKLLIQFQNNGVVDDSQLPKDRFSAERLKGVDSTLKIQPAKLEDSAVYLCASSSPLGNTQYFGPGTRLTVL.

This chain links TRBV2 with TRBJ2-7; no firm D call. The CDR3 spans 12 residues. Germline CDR1 is SNHLY and CDR2 is FYNNEI. Trimming left V 4 bases short and J 2 bases short, with 6 bases between. The CDR3 region has the DNA TGTGCCAGCAGTGGCGAACCCTACGAGCAGTACTTC. As protein: CASSGEPYEQYF.

The rearrangement uses TRBV7-9 and TRBJ2-7; no definite D call. There are 13 residues in the CDR3. V was cut by 6 bases and J by 3 bases, with 12 bases left in between. CDR1 and CDR2 (germline): SEHNR, FQNEAQ (reference sequence). CDR3 in amino acids: CASSPVRNYEQYF. CDR3 nucleotide sequence: TGTGCCAGCAGTCCAGTCCGGAACTACGAGCAGTACTTC.

The genes are TRBV6-9 and TRBJ1-4; D is perhaps TRBD1 (5 bases). CDR3 length: 13 residues. V gave up 5 bases and J gave up 8 bases, with 12 bases separating them. The germline CDR1 and CDR2 sequences are MNHGY and SVAAGI. CDR3 sequence (DNA): TGTGCCAGCAGTGAAGGGGAATCCGAAAAACTGTTTTTT. It specifies CASSEGESEKLFF.

In this sample, this clone turned up a few times. The chain carries TRBV5-1 and TRBJ2-7; the D gene is possibly TRBD2 (7 bases). Trimming shortened V by 1 base and J by 2 bases, and 19 bases separated the two germline ends. CDR1 and CDR2 (germline): SGHRS, YFSETQ. The CDR3 has 17 residues. CDR3 DNA: TGCGCCAGCAGCTTGTTACGGGACTCGGGGGGCGCCTACGAGCAGTACTTC. This codes for CASSLLRDSGGAYEQYF.